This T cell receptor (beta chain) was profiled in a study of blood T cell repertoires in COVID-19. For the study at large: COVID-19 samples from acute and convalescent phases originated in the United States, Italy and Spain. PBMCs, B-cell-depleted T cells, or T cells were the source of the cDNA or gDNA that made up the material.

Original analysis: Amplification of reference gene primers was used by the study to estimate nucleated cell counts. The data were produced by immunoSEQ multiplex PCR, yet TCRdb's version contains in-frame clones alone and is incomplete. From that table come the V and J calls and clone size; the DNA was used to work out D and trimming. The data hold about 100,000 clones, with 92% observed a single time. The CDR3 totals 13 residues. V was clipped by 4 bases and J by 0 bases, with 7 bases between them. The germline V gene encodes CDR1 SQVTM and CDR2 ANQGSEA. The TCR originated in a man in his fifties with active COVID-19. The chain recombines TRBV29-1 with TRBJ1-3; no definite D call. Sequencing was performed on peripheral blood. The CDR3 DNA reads TGCAGCGTTGGTCAGGACTCTGGAAACACCATATATTTT. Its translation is CSVGQDSGNTIYF.